The clone carrying this T cell receptor beta chain came up a few times. Its antigen is unknown. This sample is part of a study of T-cell reconstitution after alpha-beta-depleted transplantation in children. Study conclusions and caveats: Some patients showed high day-60 TCRbeta diversity, which derived from surviving recipient T cells and thymic progenitors. One year after transplant, T-cell counts and diversity came mostly from newly produced T cells. Several hundred expanded graft clones reportedly gave rise to the alpha-beta T cells present about two months after transplant.

Germline V lookup: CDR1 WNHNN, CDR2 SYGVQD (reference sequence). Deletions cut 3 bases from V and 1 base from J, with 16 bases between. The CDR3 is 17 residues long. This sample's TCRbeta library carried unique molecular identifier barcodes. TCRdb ran MiXCR on the PCR reads and lists one entry per CDR3 protein. The sample yields roughly 350,000 distinct CDR3 sequences, about a sixth seen once. Sample: PBMCs, mostly from graft donor cells, taken 360 days after TCRalphabeta/CD19-depleted stem cell transplant. The V call is TRBV10-1, the J call TRBJ2-1, with a weak D call TRBD2 (7 bases). This receptor was taken from a male patient between 2 and 10 years old who had a stem cell transplant for acute lymphoblastic leukemia, so the T cells may come from the graft donor. Written as DNA, the CDR3 is TGCGCCAGCAGTGACTGGGGGCTAGCGGATTCCTACAATGAGCAGTTCTTC. It yields the protein CASSDWGLADSYNEQFF.